This T cell receptor (beta chain) derives from a study of shared clonotypes between healthy human individuals. This clone was observed once. The antigen is unknown. V lost 4 bases and J lost 4, with 10 bases in between. From germline, CDR1 is MGHDK and CDR2 SYGVNS. CDR3 length: 13 amino acids. The authors divided CD4+ cells into CD45RA+ naive and CD45RA-negative memory subsets. Study observations and caveats: Only blood underwent sampling, and tissue repertoires likely differ.

Sorted-subset replicate PCR reactions were performed with around 210 ng DNA, corresponding to 25,000 to 35,000 T cell genomes. Clones were read by immunoSEQ multiplex PCR, and TCRdb kept only the in-frame ones, dropping some. The sample yields under 650,000 clones, roughly 95% seen once. This TCR came from a woman younger than 45 in good health. Input material: naive CD4+ T cells sorted from blood. Noted subset: CD45RA+ positively selected. The J gene is TRBJ1-2, the V gene TRBV25-1; no definite D call. Written as DNA, the CDR3 is TGTGCCAGCAGTGCCCGAATTCCCTATGGCTACACCTTC. This sequence encodes CASSARIPYGYTF.